A selection of T cell receptor beta chains follows, all from one sample in a study of blood T cell repertoires in COVID-19. Sequencing was performed with immunoSEQ multiplex PCR; in TCRdb, only in-frame clones are kept and a portion is missing. There are over 300,000 clones in the sample; around four fifths occur only once, and 1% to 1.5% lies in the top ten. Input material: peripheral blood. Source of these receptors: a woman in her fifties or sixties with acute or convalescent COVID-19. The CDR3 runs from the conserved cysteine through the conserved F or W. A D gene is named only where the DNA matches it firmly. The size field is filled for only some rows; it gives once, few, many or a size class.

d_call j_call v_call clone_size cdr3_length cdr3_aa cdr3_nt
- TRBJ2-7 TRBV21-1 - 18 CASSKAHRGRARDHEQYF TGTGCCAGCAGCAAAGCGCATCGCGGGAGGGCTCGTGATCACGAGCAGTACTTC
TRBD1 TRBJ1-4 TRBV6-1 - 18 CASSEALRGTGGDEKLFF TGTGCCAGCAGTGAAGCGCTTCGGGGGACAGGCGGAGACGAAAAACTGTTTTTT
- TRBJ1-1 TRBV11-2 - 15 CASSGRTVLNTEAFF TGTGCCAGCAGCGGAAGGACAGTTTTGAACACTGAAGCTTTCTTT
- TRBJ1-5 TRBV19 - 17 CASSSYREGGLNQPQHF TGTGCCAGTAGTTCTTACAGGGAGGGGGGCCTTAATCAGCCCCAGCATTTT
- TRBJ2-3 TRBV4-2 - 14 CASSHLGGRDTQYF TGTGCCAGCAGCCATTTGGGGGGGCGGGATACGCAGTATTTT
TRBD2 TRBJ2-1 TRBV4-3 - 17 CASSQRLAGGIYNEQFF TGCGCCAGCAGCCAAAGACTAGCGGGAGGGATCTACAATGAGCAGTTCTTC
- TRBJ2-3 TRBV7-2 few 14 CASSLNLRLGIQYF TGTGCCAGCAGCTTAAACCTACGACTAGGTATCCAGTATTTT
TRBD2 TRBJ2-5 TRBV2 once 15 CASSDRAGGGETQYF TGTGCCAGCAGTGACCGGGCGGGAGGGGGAGAGACCCAGTACTTC
TRBD1 TRBJ1-2 TRBV24-1 - 14 CATSDPGQVYGYTF TGTGCCACCAGTGACCCGGGACAGGTCTATGGCTACACCTTC
TRBD2 TRBJ2-1 TRBV9 - 15 CASSVGLAGFVQQFF TGTGCCAGCAGCGTTGGGCTAGCGGGATTCGTACAGCAGTTCTTC
TRBD1 TRBJ1-2 TRBV6-6 few 14 CASSYSTGASGYTF TGTGCCAGCAGTTACTCGACAGGGGCCTCCGGCTACACCTTC
- TRBJ1-2 TRBV11-2 - 13 CASSLTGTYGYTF TGTGCCAGCAGCCTCACAGGAACTTATGGCTACACCTTC
TRBD2 TRBJ2-2 TRBV7-2 - 15 CASRGTSGYTGELFF TGTGCCAGCAGAGGGACTAGCGGTTACACCGGGGAGCTGTTTTTT
TRBD2 TRBJ2-3 TRBV7-2 - 17 CASSLHPGTSGTDTQYF TGTGCCAGCAGCCTACATCCCGGGACTAGCGGCACAGATACGCAGTATTTT
- TRBJ2-5 TRBV5-1 - 14 CASSISQIQETQYF TGCGCCAGCAGTATATCTCAGATACAAGAGACCCAGTACTTC
- TRBJ2-5 TRBV10-3 - 16 CAISSHTGNGEETQYF TGTGCCATCAGTTCCCACACAGGGAACGGGGAAGAGACCCAGTACTTC
- TRBJ1-1 TRBV6-2/TRBV6-3 - 13 CASSHNRAVEAFF TGTGCCAGCAGTCACAACAGGGCCGTTGAAGCTTTCTTT
TRBD1 TRBJ2-7 TRBV27 - 13 CASGPQGTYEQYF TGTGCCAGCGGGCCACAGGGGACCTACGAGCAGTACTTC
- TRBJ1-3 TRBV12-3/TRBV12-4 many 13 CASRQVSGNTIYF TGTGCCAGCAGACAGGTCTCTGGAAACACCATATATTTT
- TRBJ1-5 TRBV12-5 - 13 CASGSERNQPQHF TGTGCTAGTGGTTCCGAGAGGAATCAGCCCCAGCATTTT
- TRBJ2-1 TRBV6-5 - 15 CASIRSGADYNEQFF TGTGCCAGCATTCGGTCAGGGGCGGACTACAATGAGCAGTTCTTC
- TRBJ2-1 TRBV28 once 18 CASSFPVGYLSSYNEQFF TGTGCCAGCAGTTTTCCCGTGGGCTACCTGAGCTCCTACAATGAGCAGTTCTTC
TRBD1 TRBJ2-6 TRBV19 - 16 CASRRQGTSGANVLTF TGTGCCAGTAGGCGACAGGGAACCTCTGGGGCCAACGTCCTGACTTTC
- TRBJ2-3 TRBV5-1 - 14 CASSLAAIEDTQYF TGCGCCAGCAGCTTGGCAGCGATTGAAGATACGCAGTATTTT
TRBD1 TRBJ2-3 TRBV6-5 - 14 CASTWTGETDTQYF TGTGCCAGCACCTGGACAGGGGAAACAGATACGCAGTATTTT
- TRBJ1-2 TRBV30 - 13 CAWGRGSWYGYTF TGTGCCTGGGGGCGGGGAAGTTGGTATGGCTACACCTTC
- TRBJ1-2 TRBV25-1 - 13 CASSAQGRNGYTF TGTGCCAGCAGTGCCCAGGGTAGGAATGGCTACACCTTC
- TRBJ2-2 TRBV7-9 - 13 CASSLLVTGELFF TGTGCCAGCAGCTTACTAGTTACCGGGGAGCTGTTTTTT
- TRBJ1-5 TRBV2 - 14 CASSLEGSGQPQHF TGTGCCAGCAGTCTAGAGGGATCCGGTCAGCCCCAGCATTTT
TRBD1 TRBJ1-5 TRBV6-6 - 15 CASSSATGVNQPQHF TGTGCCAGCAGCTCGGCCACAGGGGTCAATCAGCCCCAGCATTTT
TRBD1 TRBJ1-1 TRBV27 - 17 CASSLPRTGGADTEAFF TGTGCCAGCAGTTTACCAAGGACAGGGGGCGCGGACACTGAAGCTTTCTTT
- TRBJ1-2 TRBV5-6 - 12 CASSLGAGGYTF TGTGCCAGCAGCTTGGGAGCAGGAGGCTACACCTTC
TRBD1 TRBJ1-4 TRBV30 - 14 CAWSRQGEGEKLFF TGTGCCTGGAGTCGACAGGGGGAGGGTGAAAAACTGTTTTTT
TRBD1 TRBJ1-6 TRBV6-2/TRBV6-3 few 15 CASSYGGQGNSPLHF TGTGCCAGCAGTTACGGGGGACAGGGGAATTCACCCCTCCACTTT
- TRBJ2-2 TRBV5-1 - 14 CASSLDLAAGELFF TGCGCCAGCAGCTTGGACCTAGCTGCCGGGGAGCTGTTTTTT
- TRBJ2-6 TRBV11-2 - 16 CASSLLRSSGANVLTF TGTGCCAGCAGCTTATTGAGGAGCTCTGGGGCCAACGTCCTGACTTTC
- TRBJ2-1 TRBV7-2 - 14 CASSLRTSYNEQFF TGTGCCAGCAGCTTAAGAACTTCCTACAATGAGCAGTTCTTC
- TRBJ1-1 TRBV7-9 - 13 CASSLTGNTEAFF TGTGCCAGCAGCCTTACAGGGAACACTGAAGCTTTCTTT
- TRBJ1-1 TRBV3-1/TRBV3-2 - 14 CASSQDFGLPEAFF TGTGCCAGCAGCCAAGATTTCGGGTTACCTGAAGCTTTCTTT
TRBD1 TRBJ1-2 TRBV5-1 - 15 CASSQTHDRARGYTF TGCGCCAGCAGCCAAACCCACGACAGGGCGCGGGGCTACACCTTC